This TCR beta chain derives from a study of early T cells in non-severe SARS-CoV-2 infection. Germline CDR1 is DFQATT and CDR2 is SNEGSKA (reference sequence). Deletions cut 3 bases from V and 7 bases from J, with 22 bases between. The CDR3 has 16 residues. This clonotype was seen ten or more times. MiXCR was run by TCRdb on the 5' RACE reads, yielding one entry per CDR3 protein. This table holds approximately 88,000 distinct CDR3 sequences, around 15% found once. This TCR derives from an adult who was a healthcare worker with PCR-confirmed SARS-CoV-2 infection or an uninfected control (not recorded which). The chain couples TRBV20-1 to TRBJ1-5; D is ambiguous. Sequenced sample: whole blood. The CDR3 loop reads CSARMRQTTGGQPQHF. The CDR3 nucleotides are TGCAGTGCTAGGATGAGGCAGACGACCGGCGGGCAGCCCCAGCATTTT.